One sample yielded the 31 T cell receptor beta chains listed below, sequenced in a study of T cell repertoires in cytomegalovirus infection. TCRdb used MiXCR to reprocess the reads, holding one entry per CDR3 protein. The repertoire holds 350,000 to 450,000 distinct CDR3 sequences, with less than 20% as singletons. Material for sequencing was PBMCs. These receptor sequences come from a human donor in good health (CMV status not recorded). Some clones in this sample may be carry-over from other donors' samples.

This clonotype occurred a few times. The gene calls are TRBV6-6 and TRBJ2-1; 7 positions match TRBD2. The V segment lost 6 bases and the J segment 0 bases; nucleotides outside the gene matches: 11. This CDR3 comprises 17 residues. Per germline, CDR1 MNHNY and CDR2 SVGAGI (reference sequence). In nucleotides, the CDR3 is TGTGCCAGCAGCCCCCGGGAGGCTACCGTCTCCTACAATGAGCAGTTCTTC. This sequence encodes CASSPREATVSYNEQFF.

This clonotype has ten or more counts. DNA of the CDR3: TGTGCCAGCAGCTTCCTACAGGTGGAAGTAGGTGGCTACACCTTC. Its protein product is CASSFLQVEVGGYTF. This sequence joins TRBV7-2 and TRBJ1-2; D perhaps matches TRBD1 (5 bases). The CDR3 runs 15 residues. The germline V gene encodes CDR1 SGHTA and CDR2 FQGNSA. The germline V and J ends were trimmed by 3 bases and 7 bases, with 18 bases remaining between them.

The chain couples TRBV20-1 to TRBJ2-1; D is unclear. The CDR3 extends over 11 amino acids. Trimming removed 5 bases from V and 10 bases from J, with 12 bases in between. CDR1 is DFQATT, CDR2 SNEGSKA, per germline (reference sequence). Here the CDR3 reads CSAFLLGEQFF. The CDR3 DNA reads TGCAGTGCTTTTCTATTGGGGGAGCAGTTCTTC.

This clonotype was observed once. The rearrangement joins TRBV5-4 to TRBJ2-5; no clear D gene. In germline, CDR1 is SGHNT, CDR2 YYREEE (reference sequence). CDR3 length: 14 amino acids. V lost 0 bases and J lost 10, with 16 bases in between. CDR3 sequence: CASSLAQDPWDQYF. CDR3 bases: TGTGCCAGCAGCTTGGCCCAAGACCCCTGGGACCAGTACTTC.

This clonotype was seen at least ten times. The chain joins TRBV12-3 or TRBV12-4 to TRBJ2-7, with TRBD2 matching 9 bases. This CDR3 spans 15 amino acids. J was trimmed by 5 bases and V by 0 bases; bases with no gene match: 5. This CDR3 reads CASSLAISGGDEQYF. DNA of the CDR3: TGTGCCAGCAGTTTAGCGATTAGCGGGGGCGACGAGCAGTACTTC.

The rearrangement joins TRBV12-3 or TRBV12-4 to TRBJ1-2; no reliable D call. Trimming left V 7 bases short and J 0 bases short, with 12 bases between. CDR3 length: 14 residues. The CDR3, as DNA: TGTGCCAGCACCCAAATCTACGCTAACTATGGCTACACCTTC. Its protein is CASTQIYANYGYTF.

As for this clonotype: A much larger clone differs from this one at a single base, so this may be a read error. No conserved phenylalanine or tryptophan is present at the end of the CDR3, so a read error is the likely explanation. CDR3 in amino acids: CASSLGVAEAFV. In DNA, the CDR3 is TGTGCCAGCAGCTTAGGAGTTGCTGAAGCTTTCGTT. The V call is TRBV7-8, the J call TRBJ1-1; D remains unclear. The CDR3 runs to 12 residues. Deletions cut 1 base from V and 6 bases from J, with 6 bases between. CDR1 and CDR2 (germline): SGHVS, FQNEAQ.

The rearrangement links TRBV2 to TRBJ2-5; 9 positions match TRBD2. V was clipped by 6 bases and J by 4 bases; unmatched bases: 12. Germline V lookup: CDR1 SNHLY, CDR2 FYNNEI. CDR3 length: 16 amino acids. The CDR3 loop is CASRSGGGGARETQYF. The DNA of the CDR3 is TGTGCCAGCAGGTCGGGCGGCGGGGGGGCTCGAGAGACCCAGTACTTC.

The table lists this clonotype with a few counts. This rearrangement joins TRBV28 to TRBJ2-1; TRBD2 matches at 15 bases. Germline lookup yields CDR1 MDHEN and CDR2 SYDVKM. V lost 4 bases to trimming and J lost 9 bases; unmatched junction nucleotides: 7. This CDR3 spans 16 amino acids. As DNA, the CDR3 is TGTGCCAGCAGTTGGACTAGCGGGGGGGCTAAGGGTGAGCAGTTCTTC. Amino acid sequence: CASSWTSGGAKGEQFF.

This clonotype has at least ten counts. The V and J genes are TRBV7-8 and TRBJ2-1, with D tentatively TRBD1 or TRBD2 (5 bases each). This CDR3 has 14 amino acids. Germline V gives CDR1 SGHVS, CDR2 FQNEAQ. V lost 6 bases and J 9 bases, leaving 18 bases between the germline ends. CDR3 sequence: CASSSGPQRGEQFF. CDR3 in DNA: TGTGCCAGCAGTTCCGGGCCTCAGAGGGGTGAGCAGTTCTTC.

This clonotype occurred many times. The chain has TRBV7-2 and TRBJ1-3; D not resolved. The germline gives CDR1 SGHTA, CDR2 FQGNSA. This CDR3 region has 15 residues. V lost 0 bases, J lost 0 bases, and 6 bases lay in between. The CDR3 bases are TGTGCCAGCAGCTTAGCGGGAGGCTCTGGAAACACCATATATTTT. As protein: CASSLAGGSGNTIYF.

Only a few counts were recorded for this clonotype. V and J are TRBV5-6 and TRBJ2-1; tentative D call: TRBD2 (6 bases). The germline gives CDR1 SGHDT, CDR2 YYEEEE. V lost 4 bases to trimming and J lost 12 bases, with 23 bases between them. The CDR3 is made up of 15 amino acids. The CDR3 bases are TGTGCCAGCAGCAGGCGGACGGGAGCCGACGGGTGGCAGTTCTTC. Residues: CASSRRTGADGWQFF.

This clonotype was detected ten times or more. The CDR3 loop reads CASSLPDRNNEKLFF. The CDR3 nucleotides read TGTGCCAGCAGCCTTCCCGACAGAAATAATGAAAAACTGTTTTTT. V and J are TRBV4-2 and TRBJ1-4, with D possibly TRBD1 on 5 matching bases. V lost 4 bases, J lost 4 bases, and 13 bases lay in between. The germline gives CDR1 LGHNA, CDR2 YNFKEQ. The CDR3 sequence is 15 residues long.

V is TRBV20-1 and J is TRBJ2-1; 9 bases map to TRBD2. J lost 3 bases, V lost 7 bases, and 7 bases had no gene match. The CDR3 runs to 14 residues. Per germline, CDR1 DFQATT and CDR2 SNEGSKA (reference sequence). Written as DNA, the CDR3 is TGCAGTGGAGCTAGCGGGGAAAACTACAATGAGCAGTTCTTC. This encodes CSGASGENYNEQFF.

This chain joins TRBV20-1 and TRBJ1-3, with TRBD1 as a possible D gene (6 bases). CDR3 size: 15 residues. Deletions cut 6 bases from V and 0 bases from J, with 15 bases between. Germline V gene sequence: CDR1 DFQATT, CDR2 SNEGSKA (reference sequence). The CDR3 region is CSALSDRNSGNTIYF. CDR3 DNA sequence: TGCAGTGCCTTATCCGACAGGAACTCTGGAAACACCATATATTTT.

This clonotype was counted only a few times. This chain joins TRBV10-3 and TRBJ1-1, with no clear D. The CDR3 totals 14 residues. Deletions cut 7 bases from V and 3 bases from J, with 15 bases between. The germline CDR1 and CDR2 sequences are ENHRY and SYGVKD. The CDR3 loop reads CAITAGSRDTEAFF. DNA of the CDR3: TGTGCCATCACGGCGGGGTCTAGGGACACTGAAGCTTTCTTT.

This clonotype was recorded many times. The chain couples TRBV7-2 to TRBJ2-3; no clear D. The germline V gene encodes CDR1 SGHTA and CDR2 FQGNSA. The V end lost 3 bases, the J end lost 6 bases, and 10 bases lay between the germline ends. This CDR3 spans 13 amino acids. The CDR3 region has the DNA TGTGCCAGCAGCTTTTCGACCCCGGATACGCAGTATTTT. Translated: CASSFSTPDTQYF.

The CDR3 here is CASSFVLGEAFF. CDR3 DNA: TGTGCCAGCAGTTTCGTCCTGGGGGAAGCTTTCTTT. V and J are TRBV12-3 or TRBV12-4 and TRBJ1-1; no definite D call. Trimming stripped 3 bases from V and 8 bases from J, with 10 bases between. This CDR3 is built from 12 residues.

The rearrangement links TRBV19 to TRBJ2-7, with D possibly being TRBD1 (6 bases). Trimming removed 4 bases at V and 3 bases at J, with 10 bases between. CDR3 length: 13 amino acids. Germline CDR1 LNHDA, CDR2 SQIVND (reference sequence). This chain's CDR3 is CASSTLQGYEQYF. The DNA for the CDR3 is TGTGCCAGTAGTACTCTACAGGGCTACGAGCAGTACTTC.

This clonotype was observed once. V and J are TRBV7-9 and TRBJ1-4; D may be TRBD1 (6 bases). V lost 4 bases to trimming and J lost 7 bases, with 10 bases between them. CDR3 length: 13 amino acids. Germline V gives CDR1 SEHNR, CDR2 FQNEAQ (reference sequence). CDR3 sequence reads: CASSWGQGEKLFF. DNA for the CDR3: TGTGCCAGCAGCTGGGGGCAGGGTGAAAAACTGTTTTTT.

CDR3 sequence: CASSPRDNYGYTF. The DNA for the CDR3 is TGTGCCAGCAGCCCGCGGGACAACTATGGCTACACCTTC. The chain combines TRBV5-5 with TRBJ1-2; maybe TRBD1 (5 bases). Germline CDR1 SGHKS, CDR2 YYEKEE (reference sequence). The CDR3 is 13 amino acids. V was trimmed by 4 bases and J by 2 bases, leaving 9 bases between them.

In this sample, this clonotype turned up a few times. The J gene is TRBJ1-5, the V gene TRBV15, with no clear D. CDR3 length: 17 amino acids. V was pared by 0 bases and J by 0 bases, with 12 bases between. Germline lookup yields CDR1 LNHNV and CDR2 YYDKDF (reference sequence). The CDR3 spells CATSRDLRGNSNQPQHF. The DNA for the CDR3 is TGTGCCACCAGCAGAGATCTGAGAGGCAATAGCAATCAGCCCCAGCATTTT.

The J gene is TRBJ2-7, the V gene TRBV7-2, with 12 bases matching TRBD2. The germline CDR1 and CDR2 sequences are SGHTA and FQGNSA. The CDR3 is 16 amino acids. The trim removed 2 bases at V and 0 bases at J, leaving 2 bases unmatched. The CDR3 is CASSLTTSGSSYEQYF. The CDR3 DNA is TGTGCCAGCAGCTTAACGACTAGCGGGAGCTCCTACGAGCAGTACTTC.

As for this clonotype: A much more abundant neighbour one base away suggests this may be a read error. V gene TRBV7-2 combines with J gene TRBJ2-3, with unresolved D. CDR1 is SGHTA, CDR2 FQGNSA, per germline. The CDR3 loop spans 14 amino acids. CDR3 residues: CASSADGSTDTLYF. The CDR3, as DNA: TGTGCCAGCAGCGCCGACGGATCCACAGATACGCTGTATTTT.

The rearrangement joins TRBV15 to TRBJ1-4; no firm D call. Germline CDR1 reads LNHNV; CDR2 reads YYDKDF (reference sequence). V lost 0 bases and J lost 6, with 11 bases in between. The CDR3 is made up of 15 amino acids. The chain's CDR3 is CATSREGAGDEKLFF. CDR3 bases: TGTGCCACCAGCAGAGAAGGTGCTGGCGATGAAAAACTGTTTTTT.

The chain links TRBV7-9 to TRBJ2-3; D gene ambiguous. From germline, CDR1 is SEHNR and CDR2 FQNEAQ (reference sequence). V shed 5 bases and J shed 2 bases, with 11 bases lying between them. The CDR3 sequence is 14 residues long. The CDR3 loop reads CASSPWASTDTQYF. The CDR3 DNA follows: TGTGCCAGCAGCCCTTGGGCATCCACAGATACGCAGTATTTT.

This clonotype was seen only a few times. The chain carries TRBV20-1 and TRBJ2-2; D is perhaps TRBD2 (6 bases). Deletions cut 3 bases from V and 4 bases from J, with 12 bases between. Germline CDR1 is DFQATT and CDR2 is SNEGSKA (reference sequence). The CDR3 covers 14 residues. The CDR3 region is CSASRSGPTGELFF. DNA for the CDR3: TGCAGTGCTAGCCGTAGCGGACCCACCGGGGAGCTGTTTTTT.

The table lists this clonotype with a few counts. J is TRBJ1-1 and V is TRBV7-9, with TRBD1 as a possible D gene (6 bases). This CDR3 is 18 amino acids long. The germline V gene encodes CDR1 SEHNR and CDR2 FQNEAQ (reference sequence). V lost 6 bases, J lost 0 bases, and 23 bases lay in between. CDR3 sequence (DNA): TGTGCCAGCAGTAGGGGGAAGGCACCAGATGCCCTGAACACTGAAGCTTTCTTT. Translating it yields CASSRGKAPDALNTEAFF.

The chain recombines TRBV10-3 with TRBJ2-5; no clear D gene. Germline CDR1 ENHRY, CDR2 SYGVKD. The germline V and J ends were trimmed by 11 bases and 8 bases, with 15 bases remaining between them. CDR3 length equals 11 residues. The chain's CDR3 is CAAPPPGTQYF. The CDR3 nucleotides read TGTGCCGCCCCCCCCCCCGGTACCCAGTACTTC.

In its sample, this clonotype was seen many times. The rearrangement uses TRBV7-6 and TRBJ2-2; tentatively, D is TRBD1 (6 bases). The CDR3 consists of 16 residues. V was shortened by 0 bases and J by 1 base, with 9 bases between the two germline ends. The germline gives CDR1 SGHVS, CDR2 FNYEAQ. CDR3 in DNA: TGTGCCAGCAGCTTAGCGCAGGGGCGGAACACCGGGGAGCTGTTTTTT. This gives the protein CASSLAQGRNTGELFF.

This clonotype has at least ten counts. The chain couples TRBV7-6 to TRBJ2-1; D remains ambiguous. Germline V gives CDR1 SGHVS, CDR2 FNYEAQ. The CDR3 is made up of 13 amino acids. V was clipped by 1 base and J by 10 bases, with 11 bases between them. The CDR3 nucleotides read TGTGCCAGCAGCTTAGGCTTCTGGACCGAGCAGTTCTTC. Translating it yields CASSLGFWTEQFF.